The clone carrying this T cell receptor (beta chain) showed up many times. The antigen is unknown. RNA-based 3' RACE libraries used unique molecular identifiers. Each CDR3 protein gets one entry after TCRdb re-called the 3' RACE reads with MiXCR. This sample yields tens of thousands of distinct CDR3 sequences, of which about 4.3% are seen a single time; roughly 0.7% belongs to the top ten. This specimen comes from a study of HIV-infected children after antiretroviral therapy interruption. Study context: All children had CD4+ count above 500 and viral load below 50 copies/ml. Study results and caveats: Naive CD4+ CDR3 sharing between time points fell after interruption began.

This CDR3 is built from 13 residues. The germline V gene encodes CDR1 SGHAT and CDR2 FQDESV (reference sequence). Deletions cut 3 bases from V and 6 bases from J, with 12 bases between. The treatment was: PENTA 11 planned treatment interruption arm or continuous ART arm. At least 24 weeks of at least three-drug ART, in children 2 to 15 years. Naive CD4+ CD45RA+ CD45RO- T cells were FACS-sorted from thawed PBMCs. The sample consisted of CD45RA+ CD4+ T cells from PBMCs, pooled from several time points, taken from a donor given antiretroviral therapy, either interrupted or continuous. Specified subset: naive CD4+ CD45RA+ CD45RO- T cells. The J gene is TRBJ2-7, the V gene TRBV11-1, with D possibly TRBD1 on 6 matching bases. The source of this sequence is a pool of human donors with HIV. CDR3 coding DNA: TGTGCCAGCAGCTTGGGGACATTTGGCGAGCAGTACTTC. Its protein is CASSLGTFGEQYF.